This entry lists 16 T cell receptor beta chains sequenced from one sample in a study of T cells expressing NK-cell markers. TCRdb reprocessed the 5' RACE reads and keeps a single row for each CDR3 protein, giving no DNA. This table lists some 150,000 distinct CDR3 sequences. Material for sequencing was blood T cells: a sorted CD56 or NKG2C T cell subset, CD4+ or CD8+ T cells, or bulk PBMC T cells (not recorded which). The receptors originated from a man younger than 35 in good health.

The chain employs TRBV11-2 and TRBJ2-1. Germline CDR1 is SGHAT and CDR2 is FQNNGV. This CDR3 is 12 amino acids long. CDR3 in amino acids: CASSLSVHEQFF.

CDR3 sequence reads: CASRRVQGELFF. The V call is TRBV9, the J call TRBJ2-2; the D gene TCRdb calls, TRBD2, cannot be checked with no DNA. Germline V gene sequence: CDR1 SGDLS, CDR2 YYNGEE. The CDR3 consists of 12 residues.

The chain couples TRBV29-1 to TRBJ1-1. The germline V gene has CDR1 SQVTM and CDR2 ANQGSEA. The CDR3 is 12 amino acids. CDR3 loop: CSVERGLTEAFF.

The gene calls are TRBV19 and TRBJ2-5; the D call from TCRdb, TRBD1, cannot be confirmed without DNA. This CDR3 is built from 16 residues. CDR1 is LNHDA, CDR2 SQIVND, per germline (reference sequence). CDR3 residues: CASSLIAGQGEETQYF.

The chain uses TRBV7-6 and TRBJ2-1; the D call of TRBD2 rests on TCRdb alone, since no DNA is present to check it. There are 14 residues in the CDR3. Germline V gene data show CDR1 as SGHVS and CDR2 as FNYEAQ. The CDR3 here is CASSPGLAGEEQFF.

This chain joins TRBV11-2 and TRBJ2-5. Germline V gene data show CDR1 as SGHAT and CDR2 as FQNNGV. This CDR3 spans 14 amino acids. CDR3 amino acids: CASSLIYGEETQYF.

This sequence joins TRBV15 and TRBJ2-3; there is no DNA to check the TCRdb D call of TRBD2. The CDR3 has 16 amino acids. The germline V gene has CDR1 LNHNV and CDR2 YYDKDF (reference sequence). This CDR3 is CATSRVFSGPEDTQYF. The full variable domain, in which reference TRBV15 and TRBJ2-3 provide the parts outside the CDR3, is DAMVIQNPRYQVTQFGKPVTLSCSQTLNHNVMYWYQQKSSQAPKLLFHYYDKDFNNEADTPDNFQSRRPNTSFCFLDIRSPGLGDTAMYLCATSRVFSGPEDTQYFGPGTRLTVL.

The chain couples TRBV6-5 to TRBJ2-1; the TCRdb D gene call, TRBD2, has no DNA to confirm it. This CDR3 is 13 amino acids long. The germline V gene encodes CDR1 MNHEY and CDR2 SVGAGI. CDR3: CASSYLAGTEQFF.

The genes are TRBV6-6 and TRBJ1-2. The CDR3 loop spans 13 amino acids. Germline CDR1 and CDR2: MNHNY and SVGAGI (reference sequence). This chain's CDR3 is CASSQTEGYGYTF.

The rearrangement links TRBV5-1 to TRBJ2-3; TCRdb's D call of TRBD2 is untestable without DNA. This CDR3 has 16 residues. CDR1 SGHRS and CDR2 YFSETQ come from the germline V gene. The CDR3 sequence is CASSLAAGASTDTQYF.

This chain joins TRBV2 and TRBJ2-2; TCRdb returns TRBD1, unconfirmable since there is no DNA. This CDR3 has 15 amino acids. Germline V lookup: CDR1 SNHLY, CDR2 FYNNEI. This CDR3 reads CASRLTGGVTGELFF.

The CDR3 loop reads CAISEATGPDTQYF. V gene TRBV10-3 combines with J gene TRBJ2-3; without DNA, the TCRdb call of TRBD1 cannot be checked. This CDR3 is 14 amino acids long. Germline CDR1 and CDR2: ENHRY and SYGVKD.

The chain carries TRBV19 and TRBJ1-5. This CDR3 comprises 14 residues. Germline lookup yields CDR1 LNHDA and CDR2 SQIVND (reference sequence). CDR3 sequence: CASTQGYSNQPQHF.

This chain links TRBV19 with TRBJ1-5; TCRdb selects TRBD1, and the lack of DNA leaves this call unchecked. The CDR3 length is 17 residues. Germline CDR1 reads LNHDA; CDR2 reads SQIVND (reference sequence). CDR3 protein: CASSIEPGRVSNQPQHF.

The V and J genes are TRBV28 and TRBJ2-2; the D gene TCRdb calls, TRBD1, cannot be checked with no DNA. CDR1 and CDR2 (germline): MDHEN, SYDVKM. The CDR3 sequence is 15 residues long. The CDR3 loop reads CASSWAGGHTGELFF. Full variable domain (remainder filled in from reference TRBV28 and TRBJ2-2): DVKVTQSSRYLVKRTGEKVFLECVQDMDHENMFWYRQDPGLGLRLIYFSYDVKMKEKGDIPEGYSVSREKKERFSLILESASTNQTSMYLCASSWAGGHTGELFFGEGSRLTVL.

This chain uses TRBV7-9 with TRBJ2-1; the TCRdb call, TRBD1, lacks DNA for checking. Germline lookup yields CDR1 SEHNR and CDR2 FQNEAQ (reference sequence). CDR3 length: 14 residues. The chain's CDR3 is CASSLGTAGDEQFF.